These 27 T cell receptor beta chains came from one sample sequenced in a study of shared clonotypes between healthy human individuals. Libraries were prepared by immunoSEQ multiplex PCR; TCRdb keeps only in-frame clonotypes and omits some of them. The sample contains more than 850,000 clones, approximately 78% of which appear only once. Sequenced material: memory CD4+ T cells from PBMCs. Subset defined: CD45RA-negative fraction. The receptors derive from a man between 18 and 35 years old in good health. Some clones in this sample may be carry-over from other donors' samples.

The rearrangement uses TRBV5-1 and TRBJ2-3; TRBD2 matches 9 bases. The trim removed 0 bases at V and 2 bases at J, leaving 4 bases unmatched. The CDR3 has 16 residues. Per germline, CDR1 SGHRS and CDR2 YFSETQ. CDR3 loop: CASSLAASGNTDTQYF. In DNA, the CDR3 is TGCGCCAGCAGCTTGGCGGCTAGCGGGAACACAGATACGCAGTATTTT.

The V call is TRBV5-1, the J call TRBJ2-1; TRBD1 matches 8 bases. Germline trimming cut 3 bases from V and 5 bases from J; bases unmatched to any gene: 4. The CDR3 runs to 14 residues. In germline, CDR1 is SGHRS, CDR2 YFSETQ. CDR3 sequence: CASSWDRWDNEQFF. The CDR3 DNA is TGCGCCAGCAGCTGGGACAGGTGGGACAATGAGCAGTTCTTC.

V usage is TRBV4-2 and J usage is TRBJ2-7, with D possibly being TRBD2 (5 bases). Per the germline V gene, CDR1 is LGHNA and CDR2 is YNFKEQ. The CDR3 runs to 15 residues. V was shortened by 1 base and J by 2 bases, with 12 bases between the two germline ends. The CDR3 is CASSQAGGYTYEQYF. The CDR3 coding sequence is TGTGCCAGCAGCCAAGCCGGAGGCTATACCTACGAGCAGTACTTC.

This rearrangement joins TRBV4-2 to TRBJ2-1, with a possible D match to TRBD1 (6 bases). The V end lost 0 bases, the J end lost 6 bases, and 12 bases lay between the germline ends. CDR3 length: 15 residues. The germline V gene encodes CDR1 LGHNA and CDR2 YNFKEQ. The CDR3 sequence: CASSQDQGLLNEQFF. The CDR3 coding sequence is TGTGCCAGCAGCCAAGATCAGGGGCTACTCAATGAGCAGTTCTTC.

V usage is TRBV7-9 and J usage is TRBJ2-3; maybe TRBD1 (7 bases). The CDR3 runs 15 residues. CDR1 and CDR2 from the germline V gene are SEHNR and FQNEAQ (reference sequence). Trimming stripped 2 bases from V and 5 bases from J, with 14 bases between. CDR3 DNA: TGTGCCAGCAGCTTAAGACAGGGAGGATTAGATACGCAGTATTTT. This sequence encodes CASSLRQGGLDTQYF.

This rearrangement joins TRBV14 to TRBJ2-7; unclear D gene. There are 14 residues in the CDR3. CDR1 and CDR2 (germline): SGHDN, FVKESK. The V gene lost 2 bases and the J gene lost 3 bases, with 11 bases spanning the gap. The CDR3 DNA reads as TGTGCCAGCAGCCAACTCGGCAGGAACTACGAGCAGTACTTC. It yields the protein CASSQLGRNYEQYF.

V gene TRBV18 combines with J gene TRBJ1-1; 7 nucleotides match TRBD1. The CDR3 covers 16 residues. V gave up 2 bases and J gave up 0 bases; unmatched junction bases: 6. The germline gives CDR1 KGHSH, CDR2 LQKENI. The CDR3: CASSPYAGGMNTEAFF. CDR3 in DNA: TGTGCCAGCTCACCATACGCAGGGGGTATGAACACTGAAGCTTTCTTT.

V is TRBV30 and J is TRBJ1-1; 7 bases are shared with TRBD1. J lost 0 bases, V lost 6 bases, and 4 bases had no gene match. The CDR3 loop spans 13 amino acids. Germline V gene sequence: CDR1 GTSNPN, CDR2 SVGIG (reference sequence). CDR3 sequence reads: CACMGQLNTEAFF. In nucleotides, the CDR3 is TGTGCCTGCATGGGACAGTTGAACACTGAAGCTTTCTTT.

The chain employs TRBV2 and TRBJ1-1; D not resolved. The germline V gene encodes CDR1 SNHLY and CDR2 FYNNEI. Trimming removed 3 bases from V and 1 base from J, with 6 bases in between. The CDR3 runs to 13 residues. The CDR3 loop is CASSERENTEAFF. The CDR3 nucleotides read TGTGCCAGCAGTGAGAGGGAGAACACTGAAGCTTTCTTT.

V and J are TRBV18 and TRBJ2-3; D not resolved. CDR3 length equals 11 residues. V lost 5 bases and J lost 2, with 2 bases in between. Germline CDR1 KGHSH, CDR2 LQKENI. CDR3 DNA: TGTGCCAGCTCATCCACAGATACGCAGTATTTT. Protein: CASSSTDTQYF.

The chain links TRBV28 to TRBJ1-1, with 7 bases matching TRBD1. The CDR3 contains 14 residues. The germline gives CDR1 MDHEN, CDR2 SYDVKM. Losses at the gene ends were 5 bases for V and 8 bases for J; bases not matched to a gene: 11. The DNA of the CDR3 is TGTGCCAGCAGTCCGCAGACAGGGAATAAAGAAGCTTTCTTT. Encoded protein: CASSPQTGNKEAFF.

This chain uses TRBV6-1 with TRBJ1-5, with D unresolved. In germline, CDR1 is MNHNS, CDR2 SASEGT. The CDR3 is 13 residues long. V lost 8 bases to trimming and J lost 3 bases, with 11 bases between them. The CDR3 reads CASRRGHNQPQHF. The CDR3 nucleotides are TGTGCCAGCCGCAGAGGGCACAATCAGCCCCAGCATTTT.

In regard to this clone: A far larger clone is just one base off, so this is likely a read error. For the CDR3, the DNA is TGTGCCAGCAGCGAACAAGAGACCCAGTACTTC. As protein: CASSEQETQYF. The chain employs TRBV11-2 and TRBJ2-5; unclear D gene. The CDR3 runs to 11 residues. V lost 5 bases and J 2 bases, leaving 3 bases between the germline ends. Germline CDR1 reads SGHAT; CDR2 reads FQNNGV.

This rearrangement joins TRBV5-1 to TRBJ1-1; the match to TRBD1 covers 7 bases. Germline V CDR1 and CDR2: SGHRS, YFSETQ. J lost 11 bases, V lost 4 bases, and 11 bases had no gene match. CDR3 length: 13 residues. The CDR3 loop is CASSPGVGGAAFF. CDR3 coding DNA: TGCGCCAGCAGCCCTGGGGTAGGGGGCGCGGCTTTCTTT.

Here the CDR3 reads CASMEPGETQYF. CDR3 in DNA: TGTGCCAGCATGGAGCCGGGGGAGACCCAGTACTTC. The chain carries TRBV28 and TRBJ2-5, with a weak D call TRBD2 (5 bases). Germline CDR1 MDHEN, CDR2 SYDVKM. The CDR3 extends over 12 amino acids. Trimming removed 7 bases from V and 5 bases from J, with 11 bases in between.

The chain uses TRBV19 and TRBJ1-2; D unclear. V was pared by 3 bases and J by 4 bases, with 9 bases between. CDR1 is LNHDA and CDR2 is SQIVND in the germline V gene (reference sequence). The CDR3 has 13 residues. DNA of the CDR3: TGTGCCAGTAGTATGCAACCTCCCTATGGCTACACCTTC. Residues: CASSMQPPYGYTF.

The chain couples TRBV28 to TRBJ2-1, with D possibly matching TRBD2 (6 bases). The V end lost 7 bases, the J end lost 1 base, and 11 bases lay between the germline ends. Germline CDR1 MDHEN, CDR2 SYDVKM. This CDR3 comprises 14 residues. The CDR3 bases are TGTGCCAGCAAGGTGGGGGGATCCTACAATGAGCAGTTCTTC. Amino acid sequence: CASKVGGSYNEQFF.

The chain joins TRBV5-4 to TRBJ1-2; possibly TRBD1 for D (5 bases). CDR3 length: 13 residues. CDR1 is SGHNT, CDR2 YYREEE, per germline (reference sequence). Trimming shortened V by 1 base and J by 5 bases, and 9 bases separated the two germline ends. CDR3 region: CASSLNGAYGYTF. The CDR3 region has the DNA TGTGCCAGCAGCTTGAACGGGGCGTATGGCTACACCTTC.

The chain combines TRBV7-9 with TRBJ2-1; 10 bases align to TRBD2. Losses at the gene ends were 4 bases for V and 2 bases for J; bases not matched to a gene: 5. Germline CDR1 is SEHNR and CDR2 is FQNEAQ (reference sequence). The CDR3 has 16 residues. The CDR3 is CASSSTSGLPYNEQFF. As DNA, the CDR3 is TGTGCCAGCAGCTCGACTAGCGGGTTGCCCTACAATGAGCAGTTCTTC.

This chain links TRBV10-3 with TRBJ1-2, with 11 bases that match TRBD1. The length of the CDR3 is 14 residues. Germline V gene lookup returns CDR1 ENHRY and CDR2 SYGVKD. The trim removed 10 bases at V and 7 bases at J, leaving 11 bases unmatched. The CDR3 region is CATEKGDRGFGYTF. CDR3 nucleotide sequence: TGTGCCACCGAAAAGGGGGACAGGGGGTTTGGCTACACCTTC.

CDR3 nucleotides: TGTGCCAGCAGGCAACAGGGGGCGGGCTACGAGCAGTACTTC. Translation: CASRQQGAGYEQYF. This sequence joins TRBV7-9 and TRBJ2-7; 9 nucleotides match TRBD1. Trimming at V came to 6 bases and at J to 3 bases, leaving 6 bases not matched to a gene. The germline CDR1 and CDR2 sequences are SEHNR and FQNEAQ (reference sequence). This CDR3 spans 14 amino acids.

A single count supports this clone. The V and J genes are TRBV10-3 and TRBJ2-2; 10 nucleotides align to TRBD1. The CDR3 has 17 residues. Per germline, CDR1 ENHRY and CDR2 SYGVKD. The junction had 5 bases not matched to a gene; V was cut back by 0 bases and J by 4 bases. The CDR3 is CAISESTWTGGTGELFF. The CDR3 DNA sequence: TGTGCCATCAGTGAGTCGACGTGGACAGGGGGCACCGGGGAGCTGTTTTTT.

The genes are TRBV5-1 and TRBJ2-1, with unresolved D. The length of the CDR3 is 15 residues. The V gene's germline CDR1 is SGHRS and CDR2 YFSETQ. The V end lost 0 bases, the J end lost 2 bases, and 9 bases lay between the germline ends. The CDR3 here is CASSLDGPTYNEQFF. In DNA form, the CDR3 reads TGCGCCAGCAGCTTGGATGGGCCTACCTACAATGAGCAGTTCTTC.

This clone has at least ten counts. The V call is TRBV30, the J call TRBJ1-3, with D unresolved. CDR1 and CDR2 (germline): GTSNPN, SVGIG (reference sequence). This CDR3 region has 12 residues. Trimming took off 2 bases at V and 4 bases at J, with 6 bases between the two ends. The CDR3 protein is CAWSTYGNTIYF. The CDR3 bases are TGTGCCTGGAGTACTTACGGAAACACCATATATTTT.

The chain employs TRBV27 and TRBJ2-5; 7 nucleotides align to TRBD1. CDR1 and CDR2 from the germline V gene are MNHEY and SMNVEV (reference sequence). The CDR3 spans 14 residues. The trim removed 4 bases at V and 5 bases at J, leaving 7 bases unmatched. This CDR3 is CASSSATGWETQYF. The CDR3 coding sequence is TGTGCCAGCAGTTCGGCGACAGGGTGGGAGACCCAGTACTTC.

The chain has TRBV7-8 and TRBJ2-7; TRBD1 matches at 7 bases. From germline, CDR1 is SGHVS and CDR2 FQNEAQ. V was pared by 1 base and J by 5 bases, with 8 bases of the junction left unmatched. CDR3 length equals 15 residues. The DNA of the CDR3 is TGTGCCAGCAGCTTAGATGCGACAGGGTCCGACGAGCAGTACTTC. Translated: CASSLDATGSDEQYF.

The CDR3 DNA reads as TGTGCCAGCTGCTTCTCAGGGAGCACTGAAGCTTTCTTT. Translation: CASCFSGSTEAFF. V is TRBV2 and J is TRBJ1-1; D possibly corresponds to TRBD1 (5 bases). Per germline, CDR1 SNHLY and CDR2 FYNNEI. The CDR3 extends over 13 amino acids. Trimming took off 8 bases at V and 4 bases at J, with 14 bases between the two ends.